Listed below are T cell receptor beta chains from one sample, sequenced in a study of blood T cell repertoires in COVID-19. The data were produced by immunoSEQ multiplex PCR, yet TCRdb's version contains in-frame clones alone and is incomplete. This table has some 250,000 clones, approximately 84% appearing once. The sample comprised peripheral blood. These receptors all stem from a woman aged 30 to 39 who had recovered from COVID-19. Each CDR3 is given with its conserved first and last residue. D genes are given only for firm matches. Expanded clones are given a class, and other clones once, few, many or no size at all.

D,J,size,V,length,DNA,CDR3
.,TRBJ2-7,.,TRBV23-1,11,TGCGCCACGAGTACTCGTTCGAAGCAGTACTTC,CATSTRSKQYF
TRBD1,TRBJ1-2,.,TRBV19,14,TGTGCCAGTAGTCGTTCAGGGGGCATCTATGGCTACACCTTC,CASSRSGGIYGYTF
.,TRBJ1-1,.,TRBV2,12,TGTGCCACAGAACAGGCAAACACTGAAGCTTTCTTT,CATEQANTEAFF
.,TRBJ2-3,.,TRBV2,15,TGTGCCAGCAGTGTGGGTAGAGCCTTAGATGAGGGGCAGTATTTT,CASSVGRALDEGQYF
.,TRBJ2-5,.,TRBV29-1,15,TGCAGCGTTTTTGGATCGAAAAGCGCCCAAGAGACCCAGTACTTC,CSVFGSKSAQETQYF
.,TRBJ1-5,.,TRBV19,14,TGTGCCAGTAGCTCCGGGTCCCGATATCAGCCCCAGCATTTT,CASSSGSRYQPQHF
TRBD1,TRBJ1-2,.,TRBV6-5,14,TGTGCCAGCACGTCTCGGGACAGGGTCTGGAACTACACCTTC,CASTSRDRVWNYTF
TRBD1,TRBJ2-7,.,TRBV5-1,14,TGCGCCAGCAGCTACACAGGGGGGACCTACGAGCAGTACTTC,CASSYTGGTYEQYF
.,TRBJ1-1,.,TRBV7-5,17,TGTGTCAGAAGCTTAGCTCAGGCAGGACGGGGGAGCACTGAAGCTTTCTTT,CVRSLAQAGRGSTEAFF
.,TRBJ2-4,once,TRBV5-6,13,TGTGCCAGCAGCTTGTCCAGCGAAAACATTCAGTACTTC,CASSLSSENIQYF
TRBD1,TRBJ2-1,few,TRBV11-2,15,TGTGCCAGCAGCTCCCAGGGGGCATTAGGGAATGAGCAGTTCTTC,CASSSQGALGNEQFF
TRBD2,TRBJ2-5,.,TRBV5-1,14,TGCGCCAGCAGCTTGTCGCGGGGGAAAGAGACCCAGTACTTC,CASSLSRGKETQYF
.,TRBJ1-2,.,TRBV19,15,TGTGCCAGTAGTTCCAGGGGAACGGCTAACTATGGCTACACCTTC,CASSSRGTANYGYTF
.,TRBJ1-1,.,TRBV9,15,TGTGCCAGCAGCGTAGGTAGCAGCATGAACACTGAAGCTTTCTTT,CASSVGSSMNTEAFF
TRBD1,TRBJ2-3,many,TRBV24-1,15,TGTGCCACCAGTGATTCGGGACAGGGGATAGATACGCAGTATTTT,CATSDSGQGIDTQYF
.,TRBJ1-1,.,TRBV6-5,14,TGTGCCAGCACCCGCTGGACAATGAACACTGAAGCTTTCTTT,CASTRWTMNTEAFF
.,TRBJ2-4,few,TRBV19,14,TGTGCCAGTAGAAATTGGGGAGGCCAAAACATTCAGTACTTC,CASRNWGGQNIQYF
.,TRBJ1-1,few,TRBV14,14,TGTGCCAGCAGCCAAGACAGGGTGTATACTGAAGCTTTCTTT,CASSQDRVYTEAFF
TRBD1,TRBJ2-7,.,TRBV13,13,TGTGCCAGCAGCTTCCAACGACAGGGAGAGCAGTACTTC,CASSFQRQGEQYF